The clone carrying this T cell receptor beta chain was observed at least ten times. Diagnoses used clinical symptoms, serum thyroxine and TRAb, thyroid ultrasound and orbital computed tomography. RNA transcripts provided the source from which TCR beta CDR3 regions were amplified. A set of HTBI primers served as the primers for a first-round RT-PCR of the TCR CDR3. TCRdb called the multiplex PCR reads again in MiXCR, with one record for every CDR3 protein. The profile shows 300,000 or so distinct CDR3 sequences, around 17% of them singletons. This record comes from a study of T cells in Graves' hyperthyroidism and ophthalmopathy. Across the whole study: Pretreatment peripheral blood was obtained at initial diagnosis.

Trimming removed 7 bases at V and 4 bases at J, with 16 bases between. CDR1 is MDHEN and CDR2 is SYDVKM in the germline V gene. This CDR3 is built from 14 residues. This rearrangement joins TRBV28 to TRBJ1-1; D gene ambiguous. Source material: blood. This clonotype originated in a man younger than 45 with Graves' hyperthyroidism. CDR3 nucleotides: TGTGCCAGCACCCCGGAATCGGGGATCACTGAAGCTTTCTTT. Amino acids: CASTPESGITEAFF.